This T cell receptor (beta chain) was observed in a study of T-cell memory formation after mild COVID-19. Study summary: Most TCR clusters belonged to a single donor.

Germline assignment: CDR1 DFQATT and CDR2 SNEGSKA (reference sequence). This CDR3 has 13 amino acids. The junction had 6 bases not matched to a gene; V was cut back by 3 bases and J by 5 bases. Each CDR3 protein gets one entry after TCRdb re-called the 5' RACE reads with MiXCR. The repertoire includes roughly 120,000 distinct CDR3 sequences, approximately 16% of them detected once, and approximately 15% sits in the top ten. The J gene is TRBJ1-2, the V gene TRBV20-1, with 7 bases identical to TRBD1. The sample was PBMCs or a T cell subset sorted from them (not recorded which). The clonotype was recovered from an adult woman who had mild COVID-19 (a few samples of this study predate the infection). Cell type and time point are not known. The CDR3 reads CSARRQGSYGYTF. Written as DNA, the CDR3 is TGCAGTGCTAGGAGACAGGGTAGTTATGGCTACACCTTC.